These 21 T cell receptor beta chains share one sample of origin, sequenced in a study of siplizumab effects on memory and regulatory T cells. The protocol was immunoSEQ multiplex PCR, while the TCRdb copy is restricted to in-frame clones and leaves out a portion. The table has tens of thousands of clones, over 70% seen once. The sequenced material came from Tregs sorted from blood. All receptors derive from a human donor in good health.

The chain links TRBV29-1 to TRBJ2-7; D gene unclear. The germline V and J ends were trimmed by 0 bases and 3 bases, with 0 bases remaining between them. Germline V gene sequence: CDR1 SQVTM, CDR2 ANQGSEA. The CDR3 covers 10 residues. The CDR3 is CSVEDYEQYF. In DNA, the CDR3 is TGCAGCGTTGAAGACTACGAGCAGTACTTC.

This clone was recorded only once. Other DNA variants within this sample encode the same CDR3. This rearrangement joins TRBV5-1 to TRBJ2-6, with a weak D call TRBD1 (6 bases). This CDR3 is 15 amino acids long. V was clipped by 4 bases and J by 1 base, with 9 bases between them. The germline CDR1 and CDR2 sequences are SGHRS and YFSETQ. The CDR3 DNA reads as TGCGCCAGCAGCCTAGGGGGATCTGGGGCCAACGTCCTGACTTTC. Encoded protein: CASSLGGSGANVLTF.

CDR3 nucleotide sequence: TGTGCCAGCAGCTTAGTGGCAGGCCTCCGAGGCTACACCTTC. Translated: CASSLVAGLRGYTF. The chain recombines TRBV7-6 with TRBJ1-2, with D uncertain. Germline CDR1 and CDR2: SGHVS and FNYEAQ. Trimming removed 1 base from V and 8 bases from J, with 14 bases in between. The CDR3 spans 14 residues.

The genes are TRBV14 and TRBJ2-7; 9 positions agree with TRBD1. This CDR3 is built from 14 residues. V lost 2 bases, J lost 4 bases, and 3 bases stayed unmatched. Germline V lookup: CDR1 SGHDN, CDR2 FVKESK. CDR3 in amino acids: CASSQLDRGYEQYF. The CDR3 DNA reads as TGTGCCAGCAGCCAATTGGACAGGGGTTACGAGCAGTACTTC. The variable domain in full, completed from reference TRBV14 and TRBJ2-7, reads EAGVTQFPSHSVIEKGQTVTLRCDPISGHDNLYWYRRVMGKEIKFLLHFVKESKQDESGMPNNRFLAERTGGTYSTLKVQPAELEDSGVYFCASSQLDRGYEQYFGPGTRLTVT.

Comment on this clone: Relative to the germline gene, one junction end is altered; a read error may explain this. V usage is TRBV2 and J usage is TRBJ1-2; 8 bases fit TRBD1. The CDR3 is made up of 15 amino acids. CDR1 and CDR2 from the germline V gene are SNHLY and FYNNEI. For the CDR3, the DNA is TGTGCCAGCAGAGAAGACAGGGGCTCTAACTATGGCTACACCTTC. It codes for CASREDRGSNYGYTF.

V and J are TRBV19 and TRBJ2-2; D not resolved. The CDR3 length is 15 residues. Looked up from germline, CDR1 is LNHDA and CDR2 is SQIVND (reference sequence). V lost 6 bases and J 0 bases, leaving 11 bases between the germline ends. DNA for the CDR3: TGTGCCAGTAGCTGGCGAGGCACGAACACCGGGGAGCTGTTTTTT. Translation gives CASSWRGTNTGELFF.

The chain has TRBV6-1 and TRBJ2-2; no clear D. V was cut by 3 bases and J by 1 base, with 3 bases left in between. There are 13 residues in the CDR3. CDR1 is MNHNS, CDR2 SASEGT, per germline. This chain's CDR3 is CASSDGNTGELFF. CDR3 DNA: TGTGCCAGCAGTGATGGGAACACCGGGGAGCTGTTTTTT.

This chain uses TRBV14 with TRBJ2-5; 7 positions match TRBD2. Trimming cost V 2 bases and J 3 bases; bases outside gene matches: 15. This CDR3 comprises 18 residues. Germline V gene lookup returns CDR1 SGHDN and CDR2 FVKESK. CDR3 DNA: TGTGCCAGCAGCCAACAGACCCCCTCTTCTGGGGGGGAAGAGACCCAGTACTTC. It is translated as CASSQQTPSSGGEETQYF.

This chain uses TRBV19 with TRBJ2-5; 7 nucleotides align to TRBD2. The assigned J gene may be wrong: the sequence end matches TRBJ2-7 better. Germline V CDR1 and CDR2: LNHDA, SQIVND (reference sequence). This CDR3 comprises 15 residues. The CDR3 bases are TGTGCCAGTAAACAGGCGGCGGGAGCCTCCTACGAGCAGTACTTC. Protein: CASKQAAGASYEQYF.

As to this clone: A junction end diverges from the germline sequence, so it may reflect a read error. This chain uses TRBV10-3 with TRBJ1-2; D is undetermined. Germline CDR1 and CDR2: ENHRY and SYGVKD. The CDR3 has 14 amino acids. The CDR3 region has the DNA TGTGCCATCAGTGAGTCGGTAGGCAGCTATGGCTACATCTTC. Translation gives CAISESVGSYGYIF.

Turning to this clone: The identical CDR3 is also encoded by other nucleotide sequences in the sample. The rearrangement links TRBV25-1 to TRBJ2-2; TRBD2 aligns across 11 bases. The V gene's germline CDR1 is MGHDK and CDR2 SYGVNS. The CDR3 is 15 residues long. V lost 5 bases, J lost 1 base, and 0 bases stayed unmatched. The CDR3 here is CASSLAGGNTGELFF. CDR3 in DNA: TGTGCCAGCAGTCTAGCGGGAGGGAACACCGGGGAGCTGTTTTTT.

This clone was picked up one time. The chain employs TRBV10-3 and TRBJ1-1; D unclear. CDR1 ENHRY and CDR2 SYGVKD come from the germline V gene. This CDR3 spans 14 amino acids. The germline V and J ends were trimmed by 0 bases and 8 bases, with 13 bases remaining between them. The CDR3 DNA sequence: TGTGCCATCAGTGAGTCGACCGGAATTGGCGAAGCTTTCTTT. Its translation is CAISESTGIGEAFF.

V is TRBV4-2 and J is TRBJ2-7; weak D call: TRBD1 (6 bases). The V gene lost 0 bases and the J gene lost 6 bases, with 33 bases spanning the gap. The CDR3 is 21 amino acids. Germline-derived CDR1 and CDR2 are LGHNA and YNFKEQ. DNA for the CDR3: TGTGCCAGCAGCCAAGAAAGGAAACGAGTCAGGGGACAATGTGATCCCCTCGAGCAGTACTTC. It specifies CASSQERKRVRGQCDPLEQYF.

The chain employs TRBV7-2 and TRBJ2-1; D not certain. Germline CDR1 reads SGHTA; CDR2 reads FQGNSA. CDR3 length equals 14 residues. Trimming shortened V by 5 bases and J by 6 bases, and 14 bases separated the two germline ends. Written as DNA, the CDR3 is TGTGCCAGCAGCGCCGCCGGATGGGTCAATGAGCAGTTCTTC. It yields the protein CASSAAGWVNEQFF.

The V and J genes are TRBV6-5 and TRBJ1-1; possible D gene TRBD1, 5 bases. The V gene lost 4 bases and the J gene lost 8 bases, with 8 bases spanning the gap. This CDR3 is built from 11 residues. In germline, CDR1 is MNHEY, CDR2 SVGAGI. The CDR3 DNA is TGTGCCAGCAGTTTCAGGGAGGAAGCTTTCTTT. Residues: CASSFREEAFF.

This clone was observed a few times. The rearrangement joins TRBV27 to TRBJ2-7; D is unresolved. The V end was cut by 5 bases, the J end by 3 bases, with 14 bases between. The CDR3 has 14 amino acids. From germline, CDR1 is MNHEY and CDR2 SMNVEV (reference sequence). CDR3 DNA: TGTGCCAGCAGTCTATGGCGAGGATACTACGAGCAGTACTTC. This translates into CASSLWRGYYEQYF.

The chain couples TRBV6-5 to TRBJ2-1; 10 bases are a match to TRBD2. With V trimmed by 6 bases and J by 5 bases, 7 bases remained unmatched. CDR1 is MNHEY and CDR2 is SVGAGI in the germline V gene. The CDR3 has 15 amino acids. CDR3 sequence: CASRLAGGGHNEQFF. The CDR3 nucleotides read TGTGCCAGCAGGTTAGCGGGAGGCGGCCACAATGAGCAGTTCTTC.

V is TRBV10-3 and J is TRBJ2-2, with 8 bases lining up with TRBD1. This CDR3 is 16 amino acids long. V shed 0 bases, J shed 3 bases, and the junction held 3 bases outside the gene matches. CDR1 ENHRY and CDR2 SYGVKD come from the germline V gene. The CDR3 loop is CAISESWTGHTGELFF. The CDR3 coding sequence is TGTGCCATCAGTGAGTCTTGGACAGGGCACACCGGGGAGCTGTTTTTT.

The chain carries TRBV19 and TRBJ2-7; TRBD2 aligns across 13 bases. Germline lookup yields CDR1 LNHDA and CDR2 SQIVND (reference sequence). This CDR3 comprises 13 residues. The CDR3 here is CASRTSGSFEQYF. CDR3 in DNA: TGTGCTTCCAGGACTAGCGGGAGTTTCGAGCAGTACTTC.

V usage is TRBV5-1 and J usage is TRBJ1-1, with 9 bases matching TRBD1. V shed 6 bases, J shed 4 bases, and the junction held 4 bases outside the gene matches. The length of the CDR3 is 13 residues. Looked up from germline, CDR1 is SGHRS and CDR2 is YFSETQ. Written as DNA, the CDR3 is TGCGCCAGCACTTTGACAGGGGGCACTGAAGCTTTCTTT. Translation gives CASTLTGGTEAFF.

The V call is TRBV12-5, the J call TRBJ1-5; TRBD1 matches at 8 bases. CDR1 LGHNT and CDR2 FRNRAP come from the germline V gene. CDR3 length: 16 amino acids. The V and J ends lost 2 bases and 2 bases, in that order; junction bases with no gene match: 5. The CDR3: CASGLSGGAGNQPQHF. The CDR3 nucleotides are TGTGCTAGTGGTTTGTCAGGGGGCGCGGGCAATCAGCCCCAGCATTTT.